This TCR beta chain was recovered during a study of blood T cell repertoires in COVID-19. This table comes from immunoSEQ multiplex PCR, and its TCRdb copy is limited to in-frame clones, with some not included. The data contain 310,000 or so clones, 89% of them seen just once; the ten biggest clones take up 9.5%. Looked up from germline, CDR1 is SQVTM and CDR2 is ANQGSEA. V dropped 5 bases and J dropped 6; count of bases not matched to a gene: 17. CDR3 size: 17 residues. The sample taken for sequencing was PBMCs or T cells enriched from blood (not recorded which). This receptor was obtained from a woman aged 40 to 50 who had recovered from COVID-19. The chain has TRBV29-1 and TRBJ2-1; TRBD2 matches 9 bases. In nucleotides, the CDR3 is TGCAGCGTTTGGGGCTTCTCTCAGCGGGAGGTTCGCAATGAGCAGTTCTTC. Translation: CSVWGFSQREVRNEQFF.